This TCR beta chain was sequenced in a study of long-term antiretroviral therapy in people with HIV (dated by TCRdb to about 2022). Background on the whole study: The earliest samples were collected roughly a decade before the 2015 WHO recommendation for immediate ART, at a time when ART was usually postponed until CD4 counts fell. This retrospective serial study examined whether starting ART and sustained HIV suppression were associated with changes in the composition and diversity of the TRB repertoire in peripheral blood. Test extractions of a monoclonal T-cell line alongside 30 to 35 polyclonal samples showed no cross-contamination during QIAcube processing. Of the roughly 30 participants with HIV, roughly twelve were female. A total of about 200 cryopreserved PBMC samples were contributed to the cohort by 30 adults with confirmed HIV infection, with samples collected serially over a mean of roughly six years (range 1-12). The study at large found these results: Inferences about post-ART repertoire changes were limited because no data were available on ART adherence, viral resistance or therapy changes. Because pre-ART samples had limited cell numbers, unsorted PBMC were profiled rather than sorted CD4+ and CD8+ T cells. The samples were dated from about 2003 to 2018, and the ART regimens that were used may be less effective than current ART regimens. Expanded TRB clones identified before ART initiation dominated the repertoire across all time points, though the dominance fluctuated and decreased in many PLHIV after ART. Since PBMC availability was limited, sequencing covered only the TCR beta chain, with no alpha chain pairing. Narrower CDR3 length ranges were observed in HIV repertoires than in controls, and an antigen-experienced repertoire with only a slight naive shift after ART was suggested by the network structure. A significant increase in TRB diversity was found to be associated with ART initiation, although TRB diversity was observed to remain significantly below that of transplant donor controls even after long-term ART.

On this clone: Its recognized antigen is unknown. The record has no base qualities; no much larger clone is one base away.

Participants were included only if at least one PBMC sample before ART initiation and at least two post-ART samples were available. All participants with HIV were treated in the United States of America. Cryopreserved samples of about 1-10 million PBMC were thawed and washed before DNA extraction. At the time of the earliest PBMC sample, participants with HIV were aged between about 23 and 54 years. Each participant contributed PBMC samples from 1-4 timepoints before ART initiation and 2-8 timepoints after ART initiation, with a median of 7 samples. Serial HIV viral load, CD4+ T-cell count, ART history and demographic data were obtained for every participant. Using a Qiagen kit on a QIAcube, genomic DNA was extracted from unsorted PBMC, with samples processed in batches of 12. The immunoSEQ hsTCRB v3.0 assay was used at survey level resolution to sequence the TRB variable region. The targeted TRB sequencing depth was about 40,000-55,000 T-cell genomes per sample. An Illumina MiSeq with a v3 150-cycle kit was used to sequence the pooled TRB libraries. Per the source publication's procedure: Analysis of repertoires was carried out in R inside a reproducible Nextflow workflow spanning QC, data transformation and analysis. LymphoSeq2, an R package for exploring AIRR-Seq data, was used to implement the custom analyses. A few samples that yielded fewer than 5000 total TRB sequences were excluded, so that more than 150 HIV repertoires were analyzed. Among the roughly 200 retained HIV repertoires, about 59 were collected before ART initiation and over 120 were collected after ART initiation. Each repertoire was downsampled to 5000 TRB nucleotide sequences, and summary statistics were averaged across 100 downsampling iterations. TRB sequences were retained for analysis only if CDR3 regions of at least seven amino acids were present. A Shannon entropy-derived clonality score and the Gini coefficient were used to measure diversity. Repertoire networks linked the top 5000 CDR3 amino acid sequences whenever two sequences differed by an edit distance of one. Antigen specificity groups and MHC restriction were predicted for TRB CDR3 amino acid sequences with GLIPH2. Known CMV, EBV, HIV or tissue antigen associations were flagged by matching CDR3 amino acid sequences against VDJdb and McPAS-TCR. Pre-ART, post-ART and control groups were compared with Wilcoxon signed-rank tests and Holm-Bonferroni correction. TCRdb took over this immuneACCESS table, retaining in-frame rearrangements with V and J assigned. Such tables are incomplete; in checked studies, under half of the missing clones stem from an unresolved V gene, and the remainder is unexplained. That table gives V, J and clone size, and the DNA gave D and trimming. Across this sample there are tens of thousands of clones, with roughly four fifths seen only once. The ten largest account for around 13% of the sample.

A distance of 7 bases separates the germline ends of V and J, which lose 6 bases and 4 bases respectively. CDR1 and CDR2, looked up from the germline V gene, are ENHRY and SYGVKD. CDR3 length: 12 amino acids, cysteine to phenylalanine. Of all the DNA, just the CDR3 is kept, 36 bases in frame from base 1. Sequenced here: unsorted PBMCs, sampled 0.3 years after starting antiretroviral therapy. The TCR originated in a man in his late teens or twenties with HIV. Recombination linked TRBV10-3 to TRBJ1-5, with an unclear D gene assignment. The encoded CDR3 is CAIRGWNQPQHF. The DNA sequence is TGTGCCATCAGAGGGTGGAATCAGCCCCAGCATTTT.